A single sample is the source of the 29 T cell receptor beta chains below, sequenced in a study of T-cell memory formation after mild COVID-19 (dated by TCRdb to about 2021). Libraries were prepared through 5' RACE. The data were produced on an Illumina NovaSeq 6000. TCRdb itself trimmed the public reads at Q25 with fastp, ran MiXCR and retained productive beta chains. One record per CDR3 amino acid sequence lists the most common genes and DNA. Counted in this sample were around 300,000 distinct CDR3 sequences; roughly 13% of them appeared once. About 24% of the sample goes to the ten largest clones. The sample consisted of PBMCs or a T cell subset sorted from them (not recorded which). The receptors were gathered from a man in his late teens or twenties who had mild COVID-19 (a few samples of this study predate the infection). The sample titles of this study are shuffled in the database, so cell type and time point are left out; the donor was told from shared clones.

This clonotype was seen more than once but under ten times. This chain uses TRBV12-3 or TRBV12-4 with TRBJ1-2; a possible D gene is TRBD1 (6 bases). The germline V and J ends were trimmed by 6 bases and 3 bases, with 14 bases remaining between them. This CDR3 is 14 amino acids long. The CDR3 sequence is CASRSTGGDYGYTF. The CDR3 region has the DNA TGTGCCAGCAGGTCCACGGGGGGCGACTATGGCTACACCTTC.

This clonotype was detected ten times or more. The chain uses TRBV18 and TRBJ2-5; D call uncertain. V gave up 8 bases and J gave up 1 base, with 8 bases separating them. Germline values: CDR1 KGHSH, CDR2 LQKENI. The CDR3 covers 12 residues. The CDR3 DNA reads TGTGCCAGCAGCCCGGTCCAAGAGACCCAGTACTTC. It translates to CASSPVQETQYF.

This clonotype appeared many times. The CDR3 bases are TGTGCCAGCAGTGAACAGGGGGCCGGGGAGCTGTTTTTT. It encodes CASSEQGAGELFF. The V and J genes are TRBV25-1 and TRBJ2-2; 7 positions match TRBD1. The CDR3 extends over 13 amino acids. Germline V gives CDR1 MGHDK, CDR2 SYGVNS. Unmatched junction bases numbered 0, after V lost 2 bases and J lost 6 bases.

V usage is TRBV7-2 and J usage is TRBJ1-4; D is ambiguous. The CDR3 is 15 residues long. Trimming took off 5 bases at V and 3 bases at J, with 13 bases between the two ends. Germline CDR1 and CDR2: SGHTA and FQGNSA. The CDR3 coding sequence is TGTGCCAGCAGCCGATCAGCAGGCTCTAATGAAAAACTGTTTTTT. Protein: CASSRSAGSNEKLFF.

The J gene is TRBJ2-5, the V gene TRBV4-2, with D maybe TRBD1 (5 bases). CDR1 and CDR2 (germline): LGHNA, YNFKEQ. This CDR3 has 14 amino acids. Trimming cost V 0 bases and J 5 bases, with 10 bases left between them. This CDR3 reads CASSQDRAGETQYF. The CDR3 bases are TGTGCCAGCAGCCAAGACAGGGCTGGGGAGACCCAGTACTTC.

This clonotype was seen more than once but under ten times. The J gene is TRBJ1-2, the V gene TRBV6-5, with 12 bases identical to TRBD1. Germline loops: CDR1 MNHEY, CDR2 SVGAGI. J lost 6 bases, V lost 2 bases, and 7 bases had no gene match. The CDR3 consists of 16 residues. Here the CDR3 DNA reads TGTGCCAGCAGTTACGAGGGACAGGGGGCGGTCAATGGCTACACCTTC. Protein sequence: CASSYEGQGAVNGYTF.

Many counts were recorded for this clonotype. This sequence joins TRBV7-2 and TRBJ2-7; D call uncertain. The CDR3 extends over 14 amino acids. The V gene's germline CDR1 is SGHTA and CDR2 FQGNSA. The V gene lost 5 bases and the J gene lost 1 base, with 12 bases spanning the gap. CDR3 sequence (DNA): TGTGCCAGCAGCCCCGGGTGGGTATCCTACGAGCAGTACTTC. It yields the protein CASSPGWVSYEQYF. Full variable domain (missing parts from reference TRBV7-2 and TRBJ2-7): GAGVSQSPSNKVTEKGKDVELRCDPISGHTALYWYRQSLGQGLEFLIYFQGNSAPDKSGLPSDRFSAERTGGSVSTLTIQRTQQEDSAVYLCASSPGWVSYEQYFGPGTRLTVT.

The CDR3 region is CSGRTVNTEAFF. Written as DNA, the CDR3 is TGCAGCGGTCGGACGGTGAACACTGAAGCTTTCTTT. V usage is TRBV20-1 and J usage is TRBJ1-1, with D hard to call. There are 12 residues in the CDR3. The germline V gene has CDR1 DFQATT and CDR2 SNEGSKA (reference sequence).

Only a few counts were recorded for this clonotype. This chain uses TRBV28 with TRBJ1-6, with no clear D. Germline CDR1 is MDHEN and CDR2 is SYDVKM. The V end lost 2 bases, the J end lost 14 bases, and 13 bases lay between the germline ends. This CDR3 has 13 residues. The DNA of the CDR3 is TGTGCCAGCAGTTTACAGATGGTGGGGTCCCTCCACTTT. It is translated as CASSLQMVGSLHF.

The table lists this clonotype with many counts. This rearrangement joins TRBV6-5 to TRBJ2-2; D unclear. V lost 0 bases to trimming and J lost 2 bases, with 4 bases between them. This CDR3 spans 14 amino acids. CDR1 is MNHEY, CDR2 SVGAGI, per germline. Here the CDR3 reads CASSYSDNTGELFF. The CDR3 DNA sequence: TGTGCCAGCAGTTACTCGGACAACACCGGGGAGCTGTTTTTT.

This clonotype appeared many times. The rearrangement uses TRBV4-3 and TRBJ1-6; D remains ambiguous. Germline-derived CDR1 and CDR2 are LGHNA and YSLEER. The CDR3 has 14 amino acids. V was trimmed by 3 bases and J by 10 bases, leaving 13 bases between them. In DNA form, the CDR3 reads TGCGCCAGCAGCCAGGCGGGATTAGTATCACCCCTCCACTTT. This codes for CASSQAGLVSPLHF.

This clonotype was counted ten times or more. The chain is built from TRBV12-3 or TRBV12-4 and TRBJ1-1; D unclear. This CDR3 has 14 residues. The germline V and J ends were trimmed by 2 bases and 5 bases, with 12 bases remaining between them. Written as DNA, the CDR3 is TGTGCCAGCAGTTTAATGGGTACCGTTACTGAAGCTTTCTTT. Amino acid sequence: CASSLMGTVTEAFF.

The CDR3 bases are TGCAGTGCTAGAGACCAGCTTCCCTACGAGCAGTACTTC. Translating gives CSARDQLPYEQYF. The chain couples TRBV20-1 to TRBJ2-7; no reliable D call. The CDR3 contains 13 residues. Per germline, CDR1 DFQATT and CDR2 SNEGSKA (reference sequence). With 0 bases removed from V and 2 bases from J, the gap between germline ends came to 8 bases.

This clonotype showed up just a few times. This chain uses TRBV6-5 with TRBJ2-1, with 13 bases matching TRBD2. Germline V CDR1 and CDR2: MNHEY, SVGAGI. The junction had 6 bases not matched to a gene; V was cut back by 6 bases and J by 7 bases. This CDR3 is built from 15 residues. In nucleotides, the CDR3 is TGTGCCAGCAGACCACTAGCGGGGGGGCCTAATGAGCAGTTCTTC. This codes for CASRPLAGGPNEQFF.

This clonotype was recorded a few times. The chain recombines TRBV7-8 with TRBJ2-5; tentative D call: TRBD2 (12 bases). The CDR3 spans 22 residues. Germline CDR1 and CDR2: SGHVS and FQNEAQ. The V end was cut by 5 bases, the J end by 1 base, with 35 bases between. The CDR3 loop reads CASSRSRTGGSPLAGGQETQYF. CDR3 bases: TGTGCCAGCAGCCGAAGTAGGACAGGGGGCAGCCCACTAGCGGGGGGCCAAGAGACCCAGTACTTC. The whole variable domain, remainder taken from reference TRBV7-8 and TRBJ2-5, is GAGVSQSPRYKVAKRGQDVALRCDPISGHVSLFWYQQALGQGPEFLTYFQNEAQLDKSGLPSDRFFAERPEGSVSTLKIQRTQQEDSAVYLCASSRSRTGGSPLAGGQETQYFGPGTRLLVL.

The J gene is TRBJ1-4, the V gene TRBV11-2; TRBD1 agrees at 8 bases. The CDR3 has 15 residues. V lost 4 bases, J lost 11 bases, and 12 bases stayed unmatched. Germline lookup yields CDR1 SGHAT and CDR2 FQNNGV. This chain's CDR3 is CASSSSRGREWKLFF. Here the CDR3 DNA reads TGTGCCAGCAGCTCATCCAGGGGGCGGGAATGGAAACTGTTTTTT. Full variable domain (rest looked up from reference TRBV11-2 and TRBJ1-4): EAGVAQSPRYKIIEKRQSVAFWCNPISGHATLYWYQQILGQGPKLLIQFQNNGVVDDSQLPKDRFSAERLKGVDSTLKIQPAKLEDSAVYLCASSSSRGREWKLFFGSGTQLSVL.

A few counts support this clonotype. The rearrangement joins TRBV5-6 to TRBJ2-2; 8 nucleotides line up with TRBD1. V shed 1 base, J shed 6 bases, and the junction held 8 bases outside the gene matches. The CDR3 totals 16 residues. Germline-derived CDR1 and CDR2 are SGHDT and YYEEEE. CDR3 sequence reads: CASSLPLRGRSGELFF. The CDR3 nucleotides read TGTGCCAGCAGCTTGCCCCTCAGGGGGCGGTCCGGGGAGCTGTTTTTT.

This clonotype has only a few counts. The chain links TRBV7-3 to TRBJ2-1, with a tentative D call TRBD2 (6 bases). Trimming took 5 bases from V and 7 from J, leaving 21 bases between them. The CDR3 consists of 16 residues. Germline CDR1 is SGHTA and CDR2 is FQGTGA. The CDR3 DNA follows: TGTGCCAGCAGCCCCTGGGGGGTGGGGCAGAGGAATGAGCAGTTCTTC. It encodes CASSPWGVGQRNEQFF.

This clonotype was seen a few times. The gene calls are TRBV25-1 and TRBJ2-3; 7 nucleotides match TRBD1. J lost 4 bases, V lost 4 bases, and 8 bases had no gene match. CDR1 is MGHDK, CDR2 SYGVNS, per germline. This CDR3 spans 15 amino acids. CDR3 nucleotides: TGTGCCAGCAGTGGGAGCCAGGGGGTTTCAGATACGCAGTATTTT. This gives the protein CASSGSQGVSDTQYF.

The chain has TRBV5-1 and TRBJ2-1, with 10 bases aligning to TRBD1. Germline V gene lookup returns CDR1 SGHRS and CDR2 YFSETQ. V shed 3 bases and J 8 bases; nucleotides not matched to a gene: 5. This CDR3 is built from 14 residues. CDR3 sequence reads: CASSSTTGGDEQFF. CDR3 in DNA: TGCGCCAGCAGCTCCACGACAGGGGGCGATGAGCAGTTCTTC.

This clonotype was seen a few times. The chain couples TRBV7-2 to TRBJ2-2; 7 bases are a match to TRBD2. The CDR3 consists of 16 residues. Looked up from germline, CDR1 is SGHTA and CDR2 is FQGNSA. V lost 5 bases and J lost 6; bases outside the gene matches: 12. The CDR3 protein is CASSPPRTRRPGELFF. CDR3 sequence (DNA): TGTGCCAGCAGCCCACCAAGGACTAGACGCCCCGGGGAGCTGTTTTTT.

This clonotype has just a few counts. The rearrangement joins TRBV5-1 to TRBJ2-5; 9 bases agree with TRBD2. With V trimmed by 5 bases and J by 5 bases, 10 bases remained unmatched. The length of the CDR3 is 15 residues. Per the germline V gene, CDR1 is SGHRS and CDR2 is YFSETQ. CDR3 bases: TGCGCCAGCAGACGGAGCGGGGGGTTGATGGAGACCCAGTACTTC. Translating gives CASRRSGGLMETQYF.

V usage is TRBV30 and J usage is TRBJ1-2; D is possibly TRBD1 (5 bases). The CDR3 covers 10 residues. Germline V lookup: CDR1 GTSNPN, CDR2 SVGIG (reference sequence). Between the trimmed V and J ends, which lost 8 bases and 8 bases, there was a span of 12 bases. The CDR3 loop is CAGRGVGYTF. The CDR3 coding sequence is TGTGCCGGGCGGGGGGTCGGCTACACCTTC.

CDR3 sequence reads: CASSFLRRGVYNEQFF. CDR3 DNA sequence: TGCGCCAGCAGCTTCTTGAGGAGGGGCGTCTACAATGAGCAGTTCTTC. The chain has TRBV5-1 and TRBJ2-1; TRBD2 might be the D (6 bases). The CDR3 is 16 residues long. Germline lookup yields CDR1 SGHRS and CDR2 YFSETQ. V lost 2 bases, J lost 3 bases, and 15 bases lay in between. Drawing the rest from reference TRBV5-1 and TRBJ2-1, the complete variable domain is KAGVTQTPRYLIKTRGQQVTLSCSPISGHRSVSWYQQTPGQGLQFLFEYFSETQRNKGNFPGRFSGRQFSNSRSEMNVSTLELGDSALYLCASSFLRRGVYNEQFFGPGTRLTVL.

This chain uses TRBV29-1 with TRBJ1-2, with a tentative D call TRBD1 (5 bases). The CDR3 runs 15 residues. The V gene lost 4 bases and the J gene lost 4 bases, with 19 bases spanning the gap. CDR1 and CDR2 (germline): SQVTM, ANQGSEA. DNA for the CDR3: TGCAGCGTTGCGGAGGGGAGATTTTTGAGCTATGGCTACACCTTC. Amino acid sequence: CSVAEGRFLSYGYTF.

This chain uses TRBV25-1 with TRBJ2-5, with 11 bases fitting TRBD1. CDR3 length: 14 residues. Germline loops: CDR1 MGHDK, CDR2 SYGVNS. J gave up 2 bases and V 7 bases, and 3 bases lay outside the gene matches. The CDR3 region is CASTGQGAQETQYF. CDR3 DNA: TGTGCCAGCACCGGACAGGGGGCACAAGAGACCCAGTACTTC.

This clonotype has at least ten counts. The chain employs TRBV20-1 and TRBJ2-7, with 8 nucleotides matching TRBD2. CDR3 size: 14 residues. V shed 5 bases and J 4 bases; nucleotides not matched to a gene: 10. Looked up from germline, CDR1 is DFQATT and CDR2 is SNEGSKA (reference sequence). In DNA, the CDR3 is TGCAGTGCTCGTAGAAGCGGGGGAGATTACGAGCAGTACGTC. Translation: CSARRSGGDYEQYV.

The V and J genes are TRBV20-1 and TRBJ1-1; a possible D gene is TRBD1 (5 bases). The CDR3 loop spans 13 amino acids. Germline V CDR1 and CDR2: DFQATT, SNEGSKA (reference sequence). V was trimmed by 5 bases and J by 7 bases, leaving 17 bases between them. The CDR3 nucleotides read TGCAGTGCTTCCTCGGGGCTTGGCAATGAAGCTTTCTTT. It is translated as CSASSGLGNEAFF.

This clonotype has only a few counts. The chain uses TRBV3-1 and TRBJ2-4; 10 nucleotides agree with TRBD1. The length of the CDR3 is 15 residues. Germline V CDR1 and CDR2: LGHDT, YNNKEL (reference sequence). The J segment lost 5 bases and the V segment lost 4 bases, leaving 5 bases of the junction unmatched. This CDR3 reads CASSLQDRGENIQYF. CDR3 coding DNA: TGTGCCAGCAGCCTCCAGGACAGGGGGGAAAACATTCAGTACTTC.